These T cell receptor beta chains were read from a single sample in a study of T cell changes during pregnancy in multiple sclerosis. Assay used: immunoSEQ multiplex PCR; TCRdb lists only in-frame clones, some missing. In the table there are tens of thousands of clones, around 92% of which are singletons. This specimen consisted of peripheral blood, obtained in the first trimester of pregnancy. The receptors derive from a female donor with multiple sclerosis, enrolled in a pregnancy study. Both conserved end residues are part of each CDR3. The D gene is left open where the match is weak. The listing skips clone size in some rows; elsewhere it reads once, few, many or a size class.

size: NA
D: NA
J: TRBJ2-1
V: TRBV28
CDR3: CASSFLSGSYNEQFF
DNA: TGTGCCAGCAGTTTTTTAAGCGGCTCCTACAATGAGCAGTTCTTC

size: NA
D: NA
J: TRBJ2-5
V: TRBV6-6
CDR3: CAIRGFRGQETQYF
DNA: TGTGCCATCCGCGGTTTTCGGGGCCAAGAGACCCAGTACTTC

size: NA
D: NA
J: TRBJ2-5
V: TRBV11-1
CDR3: CASSSGRETQYF
DNA: TGTGCCAGCAGTTCAGGGAGGGAGACCCAGTACTTC

size: NA
D: TRBD1
J: TRBJ1-2
V: TRBV19
CDR3: CASSIGDRGDGDGYTF
DNA: TGTGCCAGTAGTATCGGGGACAGGGGGGATGGTGATGGCTACACCTTC

size: NA
D: NA
J: TRBJ2-5
V: TRBV4-3
CDR3: CASSRSAGTQETQYF
DNA: TGCGCCAGCAGCCGATCAGCCGGGACACAAGAGACCCAGTACTTC

size: NA
D: NA
J: TRBJ2-7
V: TRBV14
CDR3: CASSQSYGRTSHEQYF
DNA: TGTGCCAGCAGCCAATCCTACGGTCGTACCTCTCACGAGCAGTACTTC

size: few
D: NA
J: TRBJ1-5
V: TRBV19
CDR3: CASSIRSYQPQHF
DNA: TGTGCCAGTAGTATACGGAGCTATCAGCCCCAGCATTTT

size: NA
D: TRBD1
J: TRBJ1-3
V: TRBV6-5
CDR3: CASSKDRGGNTIYF
DNA: TGTGCCAGCAGTAAGGACAGGGGTGGAAACACCATATATTTT

size: NA
D: NA
J: TRBJ2-7
V: TRBV7-2
CDR3: CASSSQGSYEQYF
DNA: TGTGCCAGCAGCTCACAGGGCTCCTACGAGCAGTACTTC

size: NA
D: TRBD2
J: TRBJ2-1
V: TRBV7-9
CDR3: CASRIAGANEQFF
DNA: TGTGCCAGCAGGATAGCGGGAGCGAATGAGCAGTTCTTC

size: NA
D: TRBD2
J: TRBJ2-7
V: TRBV29-1
CDR3: CSAGTSVNTEQYF
DNA: TGCAGCGCTGGGACTAGCGTAAACACCGAGCAGTACTTC

size: NA
D: NA
J: TRBJ2-7
V: TRBV9
CDR3: CASSVGPSGNLYEQYF
DNA: TGTGCCAGCAGCGTAGGGCCTTCAGGTAACCTCTACGAGCAGTACTTC

size: NA
D: NA
J: TRBJ2-1
V: TRBV28
CDR3: CASSFLLDPDEQFF
DNA: TGTGCCAGCAGTTTCTTGCTAGATCCCGATGAGCAGTTCTTC

size: NA
D: TRBD1
J: TRBJ2-5
V: TRBV19
CDR3: CATSWGQGGIKTQYF
DNA: TGTGCCACTTCCTGGGGACAGGGGGGGATCAAGACCCAGTACTTC

size: NA
D: TRBD2
J: TRBJ2-1
V: TRBV11-1
CDR3: CASSNPSGSSYNEQFF
DNA: TGTGCCAGCAGCAATCCTAGCGGGAGCTCCTACAATGAGCAGTTCTTC

size: few
D: TRBD1
J: TRBJ1-1
V: TRBV30
CDR3: CAWSGDRGSSFF
DNA: TGTGCCTGGAGTGGAGACAGGGGGAGTTCTTTCTTT

size: NA
D: NA
J: TRBJ2-7
V: TRBV28
CDR3: CASSSRGKGLRGYEQYF
DNA: TGTGCCAGCAGTTCCAGGGGAAAAGGACTCCGGGGTTACGAGCAGTACTTC

size: NA
D: NA
J: TRBJ2-3
V: TRBV9
CDR3: CASSVASGTDTQYF
DNA: TGTGCCAGCAGCGTAGCCAGCGGCACAGATACGCAGTATTTT

size: NA
D: NA
J: TRBJ1-3
V: TRBV18
CDR3: CASSPTLMGPSGNTIYF
DNA: TGTGCCAGCTCACCCACCCTGATGGGGCCCTCTGGAAACACCATATATTTT

size: NA
D: TRBD2
J: TRBJ2-2
V: TRBV7-9
CDR3: CASSFWGRGTGELFF
DNA: TGTGCCAGCAGCTTCTGGGGGAGGGGCACCGGGGAGCTGTTTTTT

size: NA
D: NA
J: TRBJ2-7
V: TRBV13
CDR3: CASSATTSTTTYEQYF
DNA: TGTGCCAGCAGCGCCACCACTAGCACTACAACCTACGAGCAGTACTTC

size: NA
D: NA
J: TRBJ2-1
V: TRBV6-5
CDR3: CASREGSYNEQFF
DNA: TGTGCCAGCAGGGAGGGCTCCTACAATGAGCAGTTCTTC

size: few
D: TRBD1
J: TRBJ2-2
V: TRBV7-9
CDR3: CASSYGTGFYTGELFF
DNA: TGTGCCAGCAGCTACGGGACAGGGTTTTACACCGGGGAGCTGTTTTTT

size: NA
D: TRBD1
J: TRBJ1-6
V: TRBV4-1
CDR3: CASSSAEGAALSPLHF
DNA: TGCGCCAGCAGCTCCGCTGAGGGGGCAGCTCTCTCACCCCTCCACTTT

size: NA
D: NA
J: TRBJ1-1
V: TRBV30
CDR3: CASQTFVVDEAFF
DNA: TGTGCCAGCCAGACTTTCGTGGTGGATGAAGCTTTCTTT

size: NA
D: NA
J: TRBJ2-6
V: TRBV27
CDR3: CASSLGGGPGANVLTF
DNA: TGTGCCAGCAGTTTAGGGGGAGGACCTGGGGCCAACGTCCTGACTTTC

size: NA
D: NA
J: TRBJ2-2
V: TRBV7-9
CDR3: CASSLTGNTGELFF
DNA: TGTGCCAGCAGCTTAACGGGAAACACCGGGGAGCTGTTTTTT

size: NA
D: TRBD2
J: TRBJ2-1
V: TRBV5-5
CDR3: CASSLGTSGQFF
DNA: TGTGCCAGCAGCTTGGGGACTAGCGGACAGTTCTTC

size: NA
D: NA
J: TRBJ2-7
V: TRBV5-5
CDR3: CASSSRRANYEQYF
DNA: TGTGCCAGCAGCTCAAGGAGGGCGAACTACGAGCAGTACTTC

size: NA
D: TRBD2
J: TRBJ2-7
V: TRBV4-3
CDR3: CASSQAWGGSYEQYF
DNA: TGCGCCAGCAGCCAAGCCTGGGGGGGGTCCTACGAGCAGTACTTC

size: NA
D: NA
J: TRBJ2-5
V: TRBV13
CDR3: CASSLVDRTVTLSETQYF
DNA: TGTGCCAGCAGCTTAGTAGATCGGACAGTTACTCTAAGTGAGACCCAGTACTTC

size: NA
D: NA
J: TRBJ2-2
V: TRBV7-3
CDR3: CASSPFLWTSGMRTGELFF
DNA: NA

size: NA
D: TRBD2
J: TRBJ2-3
V: TRBV6-4
CDR3: CASSPQAGGVHTQYF
DNA: TGTGCCAGCAGCCCACAGGCGGGAGGGGTGCATACGCAGTATTTT

size: NA
D: NA
J: TRBJ1-5
V: TRBV28
CDR3: CASSVGQNNQPQHF
DNA: TGTGCCAGCAGTGTCGGACAGAATAATCAGCCCCAGCATTTT

size: NA
D: NA
J: TRBJ2-7
V: TRBV27
CDR3: CASSLNRVHEQYF
DNA: TGTGCCAGCAGTTTAAACAGGGTACACGAGCAGTACTTC

size: NA
D: NA
J: TRBJ1-1
V: TRBV20-1
CDR3: CSPRGYPEAFF
DNA: TGCAGTCCAAGGGGGTATCCTGAAGCTTTCTTT